This entry features one T cell receptor beta chain sequence. Its target is unknown. V lost 6 bases to trimming and J lost 0 bases; unmatched junction nucleotides: 8. The CDR3 runs to 15 residues. Germline lookup yields CDR1 MNHEY and CDR2 SMNVEV (reference sequence). Each CDR3 protein is one row after TCRdb ran MiXCR on the PCR reads. The table records about 320,000 distinct CDR3 sequences, 20% to 25% of them present only once. The source of the sample is a study of molecular identifiers for immune sequencing clone quantification. Study context: Four portions were sequenced after RNA from roughly 18,000 or 92,000 naive CD8 cells was split five ways in replicates.

Study conclusions and caveats: Clones that exceeded 20 RNA copies held over 99% of effector molecules, yet under 1% in naive cells.

This chain links TRBV27 with TRBJ2-7; TRBD1 agrees at 7 bases. This receptor was obtained from a human donor in good health. Some libraries in this study had Jurkat cell RNA spiked in. Sequencing input: naive CD8+ T cells from blood, with Jurkat cell RNA spiked in. Subset specified: FACS-sorted CD8+CD4-CCR7+CD45RA+ naive T cells. The CDR3 sequence is CASRKTGYHSYEQYF. The CDR3 DNA reads TGTGCCAGCAGAAAGACAGGGTATCACTCCTACGAGCAGTACTTC.